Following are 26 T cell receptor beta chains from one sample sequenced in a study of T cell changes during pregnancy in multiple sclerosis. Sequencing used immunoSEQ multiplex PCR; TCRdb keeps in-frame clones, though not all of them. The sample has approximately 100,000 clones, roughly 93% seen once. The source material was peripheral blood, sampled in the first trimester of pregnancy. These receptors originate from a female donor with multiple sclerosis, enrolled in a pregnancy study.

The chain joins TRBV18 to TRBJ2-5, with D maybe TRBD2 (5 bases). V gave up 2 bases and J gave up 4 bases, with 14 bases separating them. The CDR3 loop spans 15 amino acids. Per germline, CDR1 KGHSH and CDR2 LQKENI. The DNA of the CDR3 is TGTGCCAGCTCACCAACCCCCCTCGAGGGAGAGACCCAGTACTTC. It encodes CASSPTPLEGETQYF.

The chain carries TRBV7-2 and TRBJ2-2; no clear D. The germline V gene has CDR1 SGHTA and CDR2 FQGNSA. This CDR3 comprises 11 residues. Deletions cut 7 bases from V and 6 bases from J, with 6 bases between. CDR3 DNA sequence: TGTGCCAGCACTCCCCCCGGGGAGCTGTTTTTT. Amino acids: CASTPPGELFF. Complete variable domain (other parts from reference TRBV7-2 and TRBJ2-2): GAGVSQSPSNKVTEKGKDVELRCDPISGHTALYWYRQSLGQGLEFLIYFQGNSAPDKSGLPSDRFSAERTGGSVSTLTIQRTQQEDSAVYLCASTPPGELFFGEGSRLTVL.

The CDR3 bases are TGTGCCAGCAGTGAATCGACATTTAACTATGGCTACACCTTC. Protein: CASSESTFNYGYTF. The rearrangement joins TRBV25-1 to TRBJ1-2, with D uncertain. Between the trimmed V and J ends, which lost 1 base and 1 base, there was a span of 7 bases. The CDR3 totals 14 residues. Germline-derived CDR1 and CDR2 are MGHDK and SYGVNS.

CDR3 sequence: CASRPVSGNTIYF. The CDR3 DNA reads as TGTGCCAGCCGTCCAGTATCTGGAAACACCATATATTTT. J is TRBJ1-3 and V is TRBV7-6, with D unresolved. V was pared by 8 bases and J by 1 base, with 9 bases between. The CDR3 loop spans 13 amino acids. Germline CDR1 and CDR2: SGHVS and FNYEAQ.

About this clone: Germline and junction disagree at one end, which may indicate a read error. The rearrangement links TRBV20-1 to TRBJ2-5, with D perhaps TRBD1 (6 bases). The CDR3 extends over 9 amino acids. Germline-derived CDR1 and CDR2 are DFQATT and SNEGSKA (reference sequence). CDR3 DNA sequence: TGCAGTGGAGGACAGACCGCAGACTTC. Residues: CSGGQTADF.

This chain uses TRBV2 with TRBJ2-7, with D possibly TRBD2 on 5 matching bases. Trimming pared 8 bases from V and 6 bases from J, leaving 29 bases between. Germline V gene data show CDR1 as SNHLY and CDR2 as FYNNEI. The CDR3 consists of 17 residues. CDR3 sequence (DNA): TGTGCCAGCGATCCTCGACCGGGATTGGGTTTAATGGGCGAGCAGTACTTC. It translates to CASDPRPGLGLMGEQYF.

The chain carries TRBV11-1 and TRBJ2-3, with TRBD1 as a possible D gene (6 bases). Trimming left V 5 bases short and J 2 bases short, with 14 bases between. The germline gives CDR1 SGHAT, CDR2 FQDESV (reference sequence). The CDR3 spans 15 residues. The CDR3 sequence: CASSGDRLPTDTQYF. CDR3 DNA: TGTGCCAGCAGCGGCGACAGGCTCCCCACAGATACGCAGTATTTT.

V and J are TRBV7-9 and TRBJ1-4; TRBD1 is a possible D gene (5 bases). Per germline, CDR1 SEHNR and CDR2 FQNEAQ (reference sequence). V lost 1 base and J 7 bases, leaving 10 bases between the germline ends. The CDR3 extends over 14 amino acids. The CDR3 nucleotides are TGTGCCAGCAGCTTAGGCGGGGGTTTTGAAAAACTGTTTTTT. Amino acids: CASSLGGGFEKLFF.

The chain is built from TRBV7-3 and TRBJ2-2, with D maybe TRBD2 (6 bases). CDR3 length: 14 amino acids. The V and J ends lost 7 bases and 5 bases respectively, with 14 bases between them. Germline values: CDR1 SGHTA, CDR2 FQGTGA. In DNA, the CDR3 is TGTGCCAGCAAATTTGTCGGAGGGACCGGGGAGCTGTTTTTT. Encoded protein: CASKFVGGTGELFF.

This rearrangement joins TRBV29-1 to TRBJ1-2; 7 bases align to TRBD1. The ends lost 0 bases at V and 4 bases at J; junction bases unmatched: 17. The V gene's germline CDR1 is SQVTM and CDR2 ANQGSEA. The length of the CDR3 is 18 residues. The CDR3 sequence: CSVEDLLVRGRSGYGYTF. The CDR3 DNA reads TGCAGCGTTGAAGATCTTCTGGTGAGGGGGCGCAGTGGCTATGGCTACACCTTC.

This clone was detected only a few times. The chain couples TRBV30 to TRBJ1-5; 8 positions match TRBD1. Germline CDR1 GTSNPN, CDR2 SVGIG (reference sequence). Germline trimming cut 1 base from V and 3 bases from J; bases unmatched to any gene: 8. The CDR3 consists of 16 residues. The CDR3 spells CAWSGTGPLVNQPQHF. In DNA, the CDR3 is TGTGCCTGGAGTGGGACAGGGCCGCTGGTCAATCAGCCCCAGCATTTT.

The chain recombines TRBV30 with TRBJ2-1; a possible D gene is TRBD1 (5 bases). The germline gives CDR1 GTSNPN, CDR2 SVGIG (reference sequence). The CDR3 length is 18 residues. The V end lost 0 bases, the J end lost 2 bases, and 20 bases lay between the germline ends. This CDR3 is CAWSVGKLGQGTYNEQFF. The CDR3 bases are TGTGCCTGGAGTGTAGGGAAGTTGGGGCAGGGAACCTACAATGAGCAGTTCTTC.

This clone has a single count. CDR3 residues: CASSLEGAQSPLHF. Here the CDR3 DNA reads TGTGCCAGCAGCTTAGAGGGGGCCCAGTCACCCCTCCACTTT. The chain combines TRBV11-2 with TRBJ1-6, with a tentative D call TRBD1 (6 bases). The CDR3 is made up of 14 amino acids. CDR1 is SGHAT and CDR2 is FQNNGV in the germline V gene. V lost 0 bases and J lost 10, with 10 bases in between. Using reference TRBV11-2 and TRBJ1-6 for the parts outside the CDR3, the full variable domain is EAGVAQSPRYKIIEKRQSVAFWCNPISGHATLYWYQQILGQGPKLLIQFQNNGVVDDSQLPKDRFSAERLKGVDSTLKIQPAKLEDSAVYLCASSLEGAQSPLHFGNGTRLTVT.

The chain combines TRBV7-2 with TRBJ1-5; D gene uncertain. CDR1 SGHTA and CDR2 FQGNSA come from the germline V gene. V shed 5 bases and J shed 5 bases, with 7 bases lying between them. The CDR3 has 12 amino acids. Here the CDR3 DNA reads TGTGCCAGCAGCCAAGCATATCAGCCCCAGCATTTT. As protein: CASSQAYQPQHF.

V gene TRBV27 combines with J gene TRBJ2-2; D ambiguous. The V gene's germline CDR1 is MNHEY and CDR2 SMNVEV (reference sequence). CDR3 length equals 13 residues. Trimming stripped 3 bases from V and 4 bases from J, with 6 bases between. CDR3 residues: CASSFSFTGELFF. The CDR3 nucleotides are TGTGCCAGCAGTTTCTCGTTCACCGGGGAGCTGTTTTTT.

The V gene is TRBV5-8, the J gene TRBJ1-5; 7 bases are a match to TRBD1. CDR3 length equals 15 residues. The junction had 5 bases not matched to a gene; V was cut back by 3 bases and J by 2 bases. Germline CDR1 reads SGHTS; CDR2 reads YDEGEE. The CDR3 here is CASSSGQVGNQPQHF. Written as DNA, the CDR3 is TGTGCCAGCAGCTCCGGACAGGTTGGCAATCAGCCCCAGCATTTT.

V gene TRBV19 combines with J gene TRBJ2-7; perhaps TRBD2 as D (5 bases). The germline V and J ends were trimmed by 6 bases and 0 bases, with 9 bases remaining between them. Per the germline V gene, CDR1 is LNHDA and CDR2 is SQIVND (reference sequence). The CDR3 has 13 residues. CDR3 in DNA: TGTGCCAGTAGCGGGGTGGCCTCCTACGAGCAGTACTTC. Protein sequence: CASSGVASYEQYF.

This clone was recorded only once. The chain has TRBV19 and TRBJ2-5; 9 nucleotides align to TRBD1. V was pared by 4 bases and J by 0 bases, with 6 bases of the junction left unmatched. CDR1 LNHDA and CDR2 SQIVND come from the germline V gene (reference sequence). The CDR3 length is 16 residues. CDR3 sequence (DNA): TGTGCCAGTAGTACCCGGACAGGGGACCACCAAGAGACCCAGTACTTC. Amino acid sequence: CASSTRTGDHQETQYF. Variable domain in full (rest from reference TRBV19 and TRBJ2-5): DGGITQSPKYLFRKEGQNVTLSCEQNLNHDAMYWYRQDPGQGLRLIYYSQIVNDFQKGDIAEGYSVSREKKESFPLTVTSAQKNPTAFYLCASSTRTGDHQETQYFGPGTRLLVL.

CDR3 DNA: TGTGCCAGTAGTGGACAGGGGGACTATGGCTACACCTTC. This encodes CASSGQGDYGYTF. The genes are TRBV19 and TRBJ1-2; TRBD1 matches 10 bases. The V gene end was trimmed by 5 bases and the J gene end by 3 bases; junction bases not matched to a gene: 0. Germline V CDR1 and CDR2: LNHDA, SQIVND (reference sequence). The CDR3 is made up of 13 amino acids.

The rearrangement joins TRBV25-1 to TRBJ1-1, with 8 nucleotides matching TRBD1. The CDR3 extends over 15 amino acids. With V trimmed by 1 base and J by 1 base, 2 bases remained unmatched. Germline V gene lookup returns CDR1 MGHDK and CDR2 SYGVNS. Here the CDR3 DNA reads TGTGCCAGCAGTGAATCGGGGACAGGGAACACTGAAGCTTTCTTT. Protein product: CASSESGTGNTEAFF.

This CDR3 reads CASSSAGYEQYF. The CDR3 DNA sequence: TGTGCCAGCAGCTCGGCAGGCTACGAGCAGTACTTC. The chain employs TRBV5-6 and TRBJ2-7; D gene uncertain. The germline CDR1 and CDR2 sequences are SGHDT and YYEEEE. CDR3 length: 12 amino acids. Deletions cut 3 bases from V and 3 bases from J, with 7 bases between.

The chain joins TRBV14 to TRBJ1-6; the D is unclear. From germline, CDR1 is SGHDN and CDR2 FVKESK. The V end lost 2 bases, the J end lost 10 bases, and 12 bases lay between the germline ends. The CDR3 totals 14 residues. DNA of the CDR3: TGTGCCAGCAGCCAACTCGATCAGTACTCACCCCTCCACTTT. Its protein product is CASSQLDQYSPLHF. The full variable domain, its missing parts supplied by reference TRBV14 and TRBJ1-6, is EAGVTQFPSHSVIEKGQTVTLRCDPISGHDNLYWYRRVMGKEIKFLLHFVKESKQDESGMPNNRFLAERTGGTYSTLKVQPAELEDSGVYFCASSQLDQYSPLHFGNGTRLTVT.

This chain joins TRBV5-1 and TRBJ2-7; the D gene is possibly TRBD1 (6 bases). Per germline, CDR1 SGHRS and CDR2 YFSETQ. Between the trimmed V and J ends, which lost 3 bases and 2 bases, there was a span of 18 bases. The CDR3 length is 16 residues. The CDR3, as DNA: TGCGCCAGCAGCTCAAGACTCCGGGACAACACCTACGAGCAGTACTTC. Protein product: CASSSRLRDNTYEQYF. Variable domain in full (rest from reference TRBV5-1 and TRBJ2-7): KAGVTQTPRYLIKTRGQQVTLSCSPISGHRSVSWYQQTPGQGLQFLFEYFSETQRNKGNFPGRFSGRQFSNSRSEMNVSTLELGDSALYLCASSSRLRDNTYEQYFGPGTRLTVT.

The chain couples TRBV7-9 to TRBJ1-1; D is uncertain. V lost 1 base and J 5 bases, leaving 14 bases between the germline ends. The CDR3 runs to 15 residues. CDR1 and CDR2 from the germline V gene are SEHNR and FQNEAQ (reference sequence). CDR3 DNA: TGTGCCAGCAGCTTAGGGGATCGAGGGCGGACTGAAGCTTTCTTT. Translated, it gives CASSLGDRGRTEAFF.

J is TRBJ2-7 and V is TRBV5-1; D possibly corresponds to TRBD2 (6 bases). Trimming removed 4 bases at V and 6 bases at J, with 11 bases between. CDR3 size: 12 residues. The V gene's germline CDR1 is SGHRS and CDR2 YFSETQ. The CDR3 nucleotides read TGCGCCAGCAGCCCGGACGGGGGCGAGCAGTACTTC. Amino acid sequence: CASSPDGGEQYF.

For the CDR3, the DNA is TGTGCCAGCAGCGGGGACAGGGGGGGCACTGAAGCTTTCTTT. Translation: CASSGDRGGTEAFF. This rearrangement joins TRBV11-2 to TRBJ1-1; TRBD1 matches 11 bases. Trimming took 5 bases from V and 4 from J; bases not matched to a gene: 3. Looked up from germline, CDR1 is SGHAT and CDR2 is FQNNGV. The CDR3 loop spans 14 amino acids.